What follows is one TCR beta chain and its context. Its cognate antigen is unknown. The source of the sample is a study of cytomegalovirus exposure and HLA in healthy donors. About the research overall: Caucasian-associated ancestry cluster membership applied to around 80% of several hundred genotyped donors.

This CDR3 region has 16 residues. V was clipped by 1 base and J by 2 bases; unmatched bases: 5. Germline V CDR1 and CDR2: SGHNT, YENEEA. Study results and limitations: Cytomegalovirus-associated status was assigned to 164 TCR beta chains. The dataset shows that most TCR sequences were rare, while some public TCRs occurred in many donors.

60 Vbeta and 13 Jbeta primers were used in PCR. Source study methods: Counted up in a later analysis, unique TCR beta chains came to approximately 83 million, with around 11 million shared. TCRdb keeps only in-frame clones here, not all; method: immunoSEQ multiplex PCR. D and trimming were read from the DNA, whereas the V and J calls and clone size are those reported in that table. The sample lists about 200,000 clones, 82% occurring once. The chain carries TRBV11-3 and TRBJ2-3, with 8 bases aligning to TRBD2. The TCR sequence derives from a boy aged 2-9 years in good health and CMV-seronegative. Material: PBMCs. CDR3 nucleotides: TGTGCCAGCAGCTTAGGAGGCGGGGGGCACACAGATACGCAGTATTTT. Translating it yields CASSLGGGGHTDTQYF.